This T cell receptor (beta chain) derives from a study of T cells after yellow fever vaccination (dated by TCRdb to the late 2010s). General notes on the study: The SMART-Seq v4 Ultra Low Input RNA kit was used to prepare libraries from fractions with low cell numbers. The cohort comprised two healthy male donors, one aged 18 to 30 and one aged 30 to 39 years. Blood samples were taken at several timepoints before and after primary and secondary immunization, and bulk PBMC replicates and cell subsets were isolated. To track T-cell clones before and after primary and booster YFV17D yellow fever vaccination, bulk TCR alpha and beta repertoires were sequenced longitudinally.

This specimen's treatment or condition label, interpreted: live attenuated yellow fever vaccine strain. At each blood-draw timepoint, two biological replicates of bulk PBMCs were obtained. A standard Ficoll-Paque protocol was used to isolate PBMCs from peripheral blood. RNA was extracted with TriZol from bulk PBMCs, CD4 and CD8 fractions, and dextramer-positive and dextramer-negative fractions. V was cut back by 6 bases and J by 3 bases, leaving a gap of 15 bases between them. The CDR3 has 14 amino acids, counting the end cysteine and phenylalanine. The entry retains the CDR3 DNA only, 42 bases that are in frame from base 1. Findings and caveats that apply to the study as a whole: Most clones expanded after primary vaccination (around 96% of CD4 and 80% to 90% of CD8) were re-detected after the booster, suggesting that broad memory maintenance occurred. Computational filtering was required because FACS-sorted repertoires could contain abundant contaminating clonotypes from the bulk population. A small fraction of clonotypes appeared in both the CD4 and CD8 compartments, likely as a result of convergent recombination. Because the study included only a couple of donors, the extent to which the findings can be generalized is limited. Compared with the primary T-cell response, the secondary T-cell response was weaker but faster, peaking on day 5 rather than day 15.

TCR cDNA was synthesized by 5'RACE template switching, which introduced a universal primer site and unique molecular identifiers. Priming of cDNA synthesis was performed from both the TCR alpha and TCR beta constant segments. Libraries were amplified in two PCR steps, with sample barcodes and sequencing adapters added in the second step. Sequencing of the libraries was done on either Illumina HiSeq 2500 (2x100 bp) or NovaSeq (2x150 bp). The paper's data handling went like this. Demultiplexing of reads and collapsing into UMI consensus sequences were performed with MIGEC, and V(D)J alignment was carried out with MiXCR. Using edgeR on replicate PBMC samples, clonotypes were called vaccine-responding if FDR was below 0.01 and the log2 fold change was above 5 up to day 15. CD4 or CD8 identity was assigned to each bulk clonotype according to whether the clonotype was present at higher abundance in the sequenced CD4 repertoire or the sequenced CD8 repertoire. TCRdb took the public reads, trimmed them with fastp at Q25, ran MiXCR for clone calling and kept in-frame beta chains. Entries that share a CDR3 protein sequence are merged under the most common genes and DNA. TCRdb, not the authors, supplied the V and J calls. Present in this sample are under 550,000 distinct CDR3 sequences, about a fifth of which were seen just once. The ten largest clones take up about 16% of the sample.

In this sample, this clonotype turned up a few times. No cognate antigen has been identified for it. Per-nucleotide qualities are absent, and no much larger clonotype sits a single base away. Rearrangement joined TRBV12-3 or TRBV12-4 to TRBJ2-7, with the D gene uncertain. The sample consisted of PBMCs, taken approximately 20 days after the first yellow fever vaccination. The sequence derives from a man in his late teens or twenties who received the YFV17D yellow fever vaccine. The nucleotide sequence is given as TGTGCCAGCAGCACGTGGCCCGGCGGCTACGAGCAGTACTTC. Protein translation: CASSTWPGGYEQYF.